This T cell receptor (beta chain) emerged from a study of T cell responses to AZD1222 COVID-19 vaccine. In the study overall: Second-dose intervals of approximately 4 or approximately 12 weeks were pooled. Study-wide results and limits: Across the whole spike, CD4 TCRs peaked at regions 160-218 and 743-854. The peak T cell response came first, and repertoires were sampled only after it. The number of AZD1222 recipients seropositive at baseline was only 6 or 7.

To note about this clone: No antigen is known for it.

The CDR3 totals 11 residues. The V and J ends lost 6 bases and 7 bases respectively, with 12 bases between them. CDR1 SQVTM and CDR2 ANQGSEA come from the germline V gene. The table came from immunoSEQ multiplex PCR; TCRdb's copy has only in-frame clones and leaves some out. In the table there are roughly 260,000 clones, 90% to 95% of which are singletons. Sequencing was performed on peripheral blood, taken on day 0 of AZD1222 vaccination. This chain links TRBV29-1 with TRBJ1-1; tentative D call: TRBD1 (5 bases). The TCR sequence derives from an adult in good health. CDR3 loop: CSVARGGEAFF. CDR3 nucleotides: TGCAGCGTCGCTCGGGGGGGTGAAGCTTTCTTT.